The clone carrying this TCR beta chain was seen many times. Germline V CDR1 and CDR2: KGHDR, SFDVKD. Between the trimmed V and J ends, which lost 4 bases and 0 bases, there was a span of 12 bases. The length of the CDR3 is 16 residues. This sample was taken from a study of CD8+CD57+ T cells in acquired aplastic anemia. Across the whole study: Each DNA sample taken from sorted CD4+ and CD8+ cells came to 3.2 ug on average.

TCR beta VDJ and CDR3 were profiled, and genomic DNA was the template. Each CDR3 protein is one row after TCRdb ran MiXCR on the reads. The table has over 200,000 distinct CDR3 sequences, approximately 60% seen once. The chain recombines TRBV24-1 with TRBJ2-1; no definite D call. The sample was sorted CD4+, CD8+, or CD8+CD57+ T cells (not recorded which) from PBMCs. The clonotype comes from a human donor in good health. CDR3 in amino acids: CATSDSLLSSYNEQFF. DNA for the CDR3: TGTGCCACCAGTGACTCCCTCTTAAGCTCCTACAATGAGCAGTTCTTC.